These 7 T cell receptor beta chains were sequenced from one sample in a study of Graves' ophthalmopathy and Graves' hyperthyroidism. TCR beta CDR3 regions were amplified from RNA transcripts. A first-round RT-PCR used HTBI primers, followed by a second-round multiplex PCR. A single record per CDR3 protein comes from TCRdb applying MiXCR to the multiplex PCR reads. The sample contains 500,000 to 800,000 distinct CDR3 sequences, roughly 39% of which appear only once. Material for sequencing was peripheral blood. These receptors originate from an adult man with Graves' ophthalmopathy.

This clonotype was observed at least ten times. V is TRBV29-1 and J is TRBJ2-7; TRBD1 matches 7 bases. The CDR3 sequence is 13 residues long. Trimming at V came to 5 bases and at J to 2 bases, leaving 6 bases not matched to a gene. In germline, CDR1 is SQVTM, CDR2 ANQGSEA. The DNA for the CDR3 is TGCAGCGTTAACTCCGGGACAGCCTACGAGCAGTACTTC. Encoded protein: CSVNSGTAYEQYF.

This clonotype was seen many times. CDR3 in DNA: TGTGCCAGCAGTCGGACAGGAGGTACTAACTATGGCTACACCTTC. Translation: CASSRTGGTNYGYTF. The chain uses TRBV12-3 or TRBV12-4 and TRBJ1-2, with TRBD1 matching 7 bases. There are 15 residues in the CDR3. The V segment lost 5 bases and the J segment 0 bases; nucleotides outside the gene matches: 6.

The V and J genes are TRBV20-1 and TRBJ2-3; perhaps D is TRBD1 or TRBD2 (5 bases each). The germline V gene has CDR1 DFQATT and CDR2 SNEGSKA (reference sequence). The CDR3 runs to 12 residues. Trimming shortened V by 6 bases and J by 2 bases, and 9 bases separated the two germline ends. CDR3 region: CSAPGATDTQYF. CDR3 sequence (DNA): TGCAGTGCGCCCGGGGCCACAGATACGCAGTATTTT.

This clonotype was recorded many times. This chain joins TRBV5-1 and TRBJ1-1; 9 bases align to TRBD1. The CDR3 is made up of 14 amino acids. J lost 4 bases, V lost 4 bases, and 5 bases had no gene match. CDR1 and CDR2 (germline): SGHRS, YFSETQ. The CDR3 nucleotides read TGCGCCAGCAGCGTCCTGACAGGGGGCACTGAAGCTTTCTTT. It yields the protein CASSVLTGGTEAFF.

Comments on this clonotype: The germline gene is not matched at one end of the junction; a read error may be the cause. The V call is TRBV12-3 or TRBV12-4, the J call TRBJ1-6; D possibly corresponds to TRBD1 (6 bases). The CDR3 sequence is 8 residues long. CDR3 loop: CASRTGQF. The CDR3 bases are TGTGCCAGCAGAACAGGGCAGTTT.

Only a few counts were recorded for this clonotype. CDR3 sequence (DNA): TGTGCCAGCAGCTTAGGAGAATCCACAGATACGCAGTATTTT. This translates into CASSLGESTDTQYF. The chain links TRBV7-6 to TRBJ2-3; no clear D gene. V was trimmed by 1 base and J by 2 bases, leaving 7 bases between them. There are 14 residues in the CDR3. Germline V CDR1 and CDR2: SGHVS, FNYEAQ.

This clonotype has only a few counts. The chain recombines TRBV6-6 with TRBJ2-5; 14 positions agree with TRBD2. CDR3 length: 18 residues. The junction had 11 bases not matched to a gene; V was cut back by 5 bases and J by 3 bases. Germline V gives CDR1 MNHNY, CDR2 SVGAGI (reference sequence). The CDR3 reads CASSRRLAGGLGEETQYF. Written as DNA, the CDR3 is TGTGCCAGCAGTAGAAGACTAGCGGGAGGGCTTGGAGAAGAGACCCAGTACTTC.